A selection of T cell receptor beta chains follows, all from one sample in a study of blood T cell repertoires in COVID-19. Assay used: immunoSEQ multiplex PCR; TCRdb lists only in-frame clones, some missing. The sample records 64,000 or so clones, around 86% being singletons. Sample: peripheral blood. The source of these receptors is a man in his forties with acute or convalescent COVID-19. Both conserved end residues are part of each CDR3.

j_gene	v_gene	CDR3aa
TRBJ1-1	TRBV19	CASKSGRYTEAFF
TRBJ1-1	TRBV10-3	CAISGGEGGLNTEAFF
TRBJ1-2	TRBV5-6	CASSLASGYTF
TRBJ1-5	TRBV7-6	CASSPLDGGVWTQHF
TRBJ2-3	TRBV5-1	CASSYSHSTDTQYF
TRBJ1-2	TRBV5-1	CASSLGLLSSRDSFAGGYTF
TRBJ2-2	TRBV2	CASSEWTGNTGELFF
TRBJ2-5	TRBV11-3	CASSRDSVKSQYF
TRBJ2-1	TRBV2	CASSERLAFYNEQFF
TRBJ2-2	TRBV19	CASTGDHTGELFF
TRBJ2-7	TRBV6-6	CASRDSGQGGYEQYF
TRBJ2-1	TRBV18	CASSPPTSGGRYNEQFF
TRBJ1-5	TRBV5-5	CASSFASQGQPQHF
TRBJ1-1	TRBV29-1	CSVVTGNTEAFF
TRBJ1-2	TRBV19	CASSISDRTGYTF
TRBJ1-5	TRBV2	CASSPVTGTGGGQPQHF
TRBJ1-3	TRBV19	CASSPGSSGNTIYF
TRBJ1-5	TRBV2	CASSGQGRSNQPQHF
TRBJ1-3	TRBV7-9	CASSQVEGTIYF
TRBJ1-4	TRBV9	CASSEYRGVGEKLFF
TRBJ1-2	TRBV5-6	CASSLTRQIYGYTF
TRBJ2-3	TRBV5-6	CASSLIFGAGGNTDTQYF
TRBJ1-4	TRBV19	CASSGGQAGAKKLFF
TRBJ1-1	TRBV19	CASSIPPGQGNTEAFF
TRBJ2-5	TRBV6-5	CASRTLGQRETQYF
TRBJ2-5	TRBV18	CASSRGQEETQYF
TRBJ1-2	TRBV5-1	CASSLTPGQTGGYTF
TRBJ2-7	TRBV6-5	CASRSTAPPYEQYF
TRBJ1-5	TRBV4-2	CASSQQGPNQPQHF
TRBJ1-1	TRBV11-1	CASSLRGGLVTEAFF
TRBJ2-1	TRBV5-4	CASSLVQGYEQFF
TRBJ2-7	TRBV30	CAWSRVRVAYEQYF
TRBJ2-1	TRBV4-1	CASSQADRRVNEQFF
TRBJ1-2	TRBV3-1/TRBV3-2	CASSPATGSLGGYTF
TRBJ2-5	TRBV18	CASSPGQAETQYF
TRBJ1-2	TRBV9	CASSVDGLSYGYTF
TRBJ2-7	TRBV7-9	CASSFRDRGEQYF
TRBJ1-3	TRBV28	CASLTSSGNTIYF
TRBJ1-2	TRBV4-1	CASSRTGDYGYTF
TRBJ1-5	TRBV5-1	CASSLGHHQPQHF
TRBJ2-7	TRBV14	CASSQVAGLMYEQYF
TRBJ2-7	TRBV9	CASSVAKPSPRYEQYF
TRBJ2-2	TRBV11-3	CASSLGRRSNNAGELFF
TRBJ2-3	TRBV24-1	CATSDRDRGGDTQYF
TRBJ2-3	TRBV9	CASSVAGGGITDTQYF
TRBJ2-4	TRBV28	CASSLKGAWNIQYF
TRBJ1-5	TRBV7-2	CAGGGSAGQPQHF
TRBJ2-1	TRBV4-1	CASSQGWLAVVNEQFF
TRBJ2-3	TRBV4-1	CASSQGPGLTDTQYF
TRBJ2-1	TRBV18	CASSGGGPYNEQFF
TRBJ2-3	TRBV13	CASSRTSGAPTDTQYF